This T cell receptor beta chain emerged from a study of blood T cell repertoires in COVID-19 (dated by TCRdb to 2019 to 2021). Concerning the study at large: Samples from collaborators originated in the United States, Italy and Spain and spanned both the acute and convalescent phases of COVID-19. The material from the prospective study consisted of cDNA or gDNA derived from T cells, B-cell-depleted T cells, or PBMCs. Samples were obtained from the ongoing ImmuneRACE study (first 160 participants) and from 1,200 or so subjects provided by 6 global collaborators. The repertoires were released in a freely available public database meant as a resource for research on the immune response to SARS-CoV-2. Subjects who had been exposed to COVID-19, were actively infected with it, or had recovered from it provided the deeply sampled blood TCRbeta repertoires that made up the dataset. Nearly every sample came with metadata listing a de-identified subject ID, COVID-19 status, age in years and sex. Where HLA class I and class II types were available, the types were taken from metadata supplied by the sample provider, not from assay-based typing.

V loses 5 bases at its end and J loses 1 base; junction bases beyond the gene matches: 2. Spanning cysteine to phenylalanine, the CDR3 consists of 15 amino acids. Solely the CDR3 DNA is kept, with 45 bases framed from the first base. The germline V gene (reference sequence) yields SGHAT for CDR1 and FQDESV for CDR2. Samples from volunteer blood donors who had recovered from COVID-19 were contributed by a second Seattle source. Each collaborating institution followed its own protocols to collect whole blood in K2EDTA tubes. For TCRbeta analysis, collaborators shipped samples in one of three forms: frozen whole blood, isolated PBMCs, or DNA extracted from either of those sample types. TCRbeta CDR3 regions were amplified from genomic DNA by means of the immunoSEQ Assay, a bias-controlled multiplex PCR. Regarding the original processing steps: The number of nucleated cells in each sample was estimated by amplification of reference gene primers within the assay. Sequence reads were collapsed and filtered to measure the absolute abundance of every unique TCRbeta CDR3 rearrangement. For each sample, productive Simpson clonality was calculated by taking the square root of Simpson's diversity index across productive rearrangements. TCRdb obtained this table from immuneACCESS and retained in-frame rearrangements with V and J assigned. These tables miss some clones; where compared with another copy, unresolved V genes account for less than half of the shortfall, and the remainder is unexplained. V and J calls and clone size are as listed in that table; D and trimming were resolved from the DNA. The sample has 200,000 to 250,000 clones on record, approximately 91% of them singletons. 5.5% to 8% of the sample is held by the ten biggest clonotypes.

Concerning this clone: The antigen it binds to is not known. No clone much larger than this one lies a single base away; base qualities are absent.

Here is what the overall study found, with its caveats: Clinical and demographic metadata were provided uncurated, with the amount varying by source and participant.

What was sequenced was peripheral blood. The V and J segments used are TRBV11-1 and TRBJ2-2; 9 bases in between match TRBD1. The TCR sequence derives from a man in his sixties who had recovered from COVID-19. CDR3 protein: CASSRDRVNTGELFF. The DNA is as follows: TGTGCCAGCAGCCGGGACAGGGTGAACACCGGGGAGCTGTTTTTT. The entire variable domain, with the stretches around the CDR3 drawn from the reference TRBV11-1 and TRBJ2-2 proteins, is EAEVAQSPRYKITEKSQAVAFWCDPISGHATLYWYRQILGQGPELLVQFQDESVVDDSQLPKDRFSAERLKGVDSTLKIQPAELGDSAMYLCASSRDRVNTGELFFGEGSRLTVL.